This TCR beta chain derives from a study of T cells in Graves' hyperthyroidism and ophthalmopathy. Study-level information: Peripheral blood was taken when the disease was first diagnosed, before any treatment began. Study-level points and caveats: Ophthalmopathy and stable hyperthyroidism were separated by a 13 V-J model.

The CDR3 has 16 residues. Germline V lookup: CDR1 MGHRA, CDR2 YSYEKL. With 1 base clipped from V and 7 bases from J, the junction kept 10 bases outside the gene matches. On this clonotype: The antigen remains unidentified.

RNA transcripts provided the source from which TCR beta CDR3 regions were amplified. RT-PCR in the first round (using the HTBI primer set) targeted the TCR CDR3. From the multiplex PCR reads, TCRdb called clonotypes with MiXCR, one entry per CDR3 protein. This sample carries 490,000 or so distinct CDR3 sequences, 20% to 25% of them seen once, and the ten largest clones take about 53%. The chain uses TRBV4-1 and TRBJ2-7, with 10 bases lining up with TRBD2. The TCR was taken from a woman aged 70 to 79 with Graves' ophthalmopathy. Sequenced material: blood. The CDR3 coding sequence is TGCGCCAGCAGCCAAGGAAAAGCGGGAGGGCCAGGAGAGCAGTACTTC. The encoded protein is CASSQGKAGGPGEQYF.